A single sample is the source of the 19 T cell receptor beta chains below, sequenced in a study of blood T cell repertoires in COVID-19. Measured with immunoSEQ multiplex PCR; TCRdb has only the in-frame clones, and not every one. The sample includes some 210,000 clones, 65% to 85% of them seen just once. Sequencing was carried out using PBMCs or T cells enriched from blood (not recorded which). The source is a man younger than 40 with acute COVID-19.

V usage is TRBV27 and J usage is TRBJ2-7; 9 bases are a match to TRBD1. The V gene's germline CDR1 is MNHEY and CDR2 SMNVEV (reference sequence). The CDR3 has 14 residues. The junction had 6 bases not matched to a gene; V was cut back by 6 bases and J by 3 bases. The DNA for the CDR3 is TGTGCCAGCAGCTACACGGGACAGGGCTACGAGCAGTACTTC. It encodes CASSYTGQGYEQYF.

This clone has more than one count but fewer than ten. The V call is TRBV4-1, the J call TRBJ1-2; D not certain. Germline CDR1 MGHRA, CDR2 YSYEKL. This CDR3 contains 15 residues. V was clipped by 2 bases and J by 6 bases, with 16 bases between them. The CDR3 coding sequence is TGCGCCAGCAGCCAAAACCAGGTTATCTTTAATGGCTACACCTTC. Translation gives CASSQNQVIFNGYTF.

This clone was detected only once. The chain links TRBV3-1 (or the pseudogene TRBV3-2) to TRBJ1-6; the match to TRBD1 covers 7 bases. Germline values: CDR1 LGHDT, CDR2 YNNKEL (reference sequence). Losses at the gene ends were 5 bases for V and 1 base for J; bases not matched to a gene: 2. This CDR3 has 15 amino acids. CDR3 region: CASSWGQSYNSPLHF. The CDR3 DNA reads TGTGCCAGCAGCTGGGGACAGTCCTATAATTCACCCCTCCACTTT.

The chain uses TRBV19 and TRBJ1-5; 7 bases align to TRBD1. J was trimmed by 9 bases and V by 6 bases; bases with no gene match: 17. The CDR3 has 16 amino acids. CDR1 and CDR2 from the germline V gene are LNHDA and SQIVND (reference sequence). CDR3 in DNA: TGTGCCAGTAGCCTAACTCACGGGACAGCCCCTGGGCCCCAGCATTTT. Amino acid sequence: CASSLTHGTAPGPQHF.

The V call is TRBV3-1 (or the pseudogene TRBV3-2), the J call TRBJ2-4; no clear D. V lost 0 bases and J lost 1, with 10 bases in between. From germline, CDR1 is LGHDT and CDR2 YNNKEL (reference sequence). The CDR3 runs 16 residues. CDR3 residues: CASSQDPSRAKNIQYF. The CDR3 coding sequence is TGTGCCAGCAGCCAAGATCCTAGTAGGGCCAAAAACATTCAGTACTTC.

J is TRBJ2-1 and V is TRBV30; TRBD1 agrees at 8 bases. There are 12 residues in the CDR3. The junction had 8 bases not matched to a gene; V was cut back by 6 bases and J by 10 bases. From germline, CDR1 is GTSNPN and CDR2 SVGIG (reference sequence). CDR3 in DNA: TGTGCCTGCCTGACAGGGGTGAACGAGCAGTTCTTC. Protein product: CACLTGVNEQFF.

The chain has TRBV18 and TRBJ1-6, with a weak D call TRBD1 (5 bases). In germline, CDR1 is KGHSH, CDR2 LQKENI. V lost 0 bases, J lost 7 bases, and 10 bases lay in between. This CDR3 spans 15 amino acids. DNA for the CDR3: TGTGCCAGCTCACCACCGAAACAGGCGAATTCACCCCTCCACTTT. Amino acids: CASSPPKQANSPLHF.

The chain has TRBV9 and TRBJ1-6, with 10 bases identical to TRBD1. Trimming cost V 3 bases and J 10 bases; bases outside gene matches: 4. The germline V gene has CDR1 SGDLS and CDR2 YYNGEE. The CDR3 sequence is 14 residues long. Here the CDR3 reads CASSEDRGWSPLHF. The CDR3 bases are TGTGCCAGCAGCGAGGACAGGGGGTGGTCACCCCTCCACTTT.

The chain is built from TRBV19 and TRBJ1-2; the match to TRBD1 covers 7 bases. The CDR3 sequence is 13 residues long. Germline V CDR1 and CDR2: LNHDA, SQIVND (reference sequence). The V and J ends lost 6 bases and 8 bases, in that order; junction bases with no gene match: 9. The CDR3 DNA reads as TGTGCCAGTAGCGAGACAGGGTTAAGGGGCTACACCTTC. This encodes CASSETGLRGYTF.

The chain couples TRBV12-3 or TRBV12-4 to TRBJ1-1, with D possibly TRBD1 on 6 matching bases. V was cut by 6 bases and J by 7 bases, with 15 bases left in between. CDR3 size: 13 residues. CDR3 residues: CASRTGTINEAFF. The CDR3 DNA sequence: TGTGCCAGCAGGACCGGGACAATAAATGAAGCTTTCTTT.

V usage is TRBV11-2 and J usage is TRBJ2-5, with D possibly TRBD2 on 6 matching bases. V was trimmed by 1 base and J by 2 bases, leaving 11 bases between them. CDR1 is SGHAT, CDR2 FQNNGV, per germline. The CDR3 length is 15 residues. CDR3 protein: CASSLGVGGQETQYF. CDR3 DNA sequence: TGTGCCAGCAGCTTAGGAGTTGGGGGGCAAGAGACCCAGTACTTC. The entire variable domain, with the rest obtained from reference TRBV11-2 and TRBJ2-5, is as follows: EAGVAQSPRYKIIEKRQSVAFWCNPISGHATLYWYQQILGQGPKLLIQFQNNGVVDDSQLPKDRFSAERLKGVDSTLKIQPAKLEDSAVYLCASSLGVGGQETQYFGPGTRLLVL.

The chain's CDR3 is CATKGRGGTGELFF. CDR3 nucleotide sequence: TGTGCCACCAAAGGGCGGGGCGGCACCGGGGAGCTGTTTTTT. This rearrangement joins TRBV15 to TRBJ2-2; weak D call: TRBD2 (6 bases). V was trimmed by 7 bases and J by 4 bases, leaving 13 bases between them. The V gene's germline CDR1 is LNHNV and CDR2 YYDKDF (reference sequence). This CDR3 comprises 14 residues. Variable domain in full (rest from reference TRBV15 and TRBJ2-2): DAMVIQNPRYQVTQFGKPVTLSCSQTLNHNVMYWYQQKSSQAPKLLFHYYDKDFNNEADTPDNFQSRRPNTSFCFLDIRSPGLGDTAMYLCATKGRGGTGELFFGEGSRLTVL.

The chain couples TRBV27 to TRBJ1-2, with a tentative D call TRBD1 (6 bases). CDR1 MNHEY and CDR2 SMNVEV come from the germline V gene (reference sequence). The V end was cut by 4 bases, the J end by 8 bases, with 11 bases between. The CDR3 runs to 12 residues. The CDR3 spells CASSSQGRGYTF. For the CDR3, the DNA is TGTGCCAGCAGTTCACAGGGTCGGGGCTACACCTTC.

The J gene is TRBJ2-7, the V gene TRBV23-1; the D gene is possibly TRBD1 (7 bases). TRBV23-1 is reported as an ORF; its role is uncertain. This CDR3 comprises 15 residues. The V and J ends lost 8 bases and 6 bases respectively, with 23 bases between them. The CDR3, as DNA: TGCGCCAGCTTCACGGGGGCAGGGGGGTGTGGCGAGCAGTACTTC. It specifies CASFTGAGGCGEQYF.

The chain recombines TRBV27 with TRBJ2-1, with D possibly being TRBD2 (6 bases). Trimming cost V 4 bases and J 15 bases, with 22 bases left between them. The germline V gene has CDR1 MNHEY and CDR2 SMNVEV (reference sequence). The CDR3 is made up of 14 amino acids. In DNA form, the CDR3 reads TGTGCCAGCAGTTACGGCGGGGAGGCCCCAGCGTCGTTCTTC. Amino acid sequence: CASSYGGEAPASFF.

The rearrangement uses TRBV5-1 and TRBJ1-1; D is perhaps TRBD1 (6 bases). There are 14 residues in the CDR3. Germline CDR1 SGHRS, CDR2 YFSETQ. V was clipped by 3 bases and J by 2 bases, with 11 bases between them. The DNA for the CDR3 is TGCGCCAGCAGCTCGGAAGGGGGTAACACTGAAGCTTTCTTT. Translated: CASSSEGGNTEAFF.

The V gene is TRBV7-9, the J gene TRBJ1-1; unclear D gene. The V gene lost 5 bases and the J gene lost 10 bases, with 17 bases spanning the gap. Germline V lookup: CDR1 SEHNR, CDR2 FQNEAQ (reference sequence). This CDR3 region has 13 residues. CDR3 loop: CASSQPYRGRAFF. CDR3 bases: TGTGCCAGCAGCCAACCCTATCGGGGTCGAGCTTTCTTT.

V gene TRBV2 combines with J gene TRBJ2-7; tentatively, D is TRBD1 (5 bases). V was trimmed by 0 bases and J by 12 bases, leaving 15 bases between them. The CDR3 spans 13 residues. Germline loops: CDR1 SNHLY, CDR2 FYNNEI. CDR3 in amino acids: CASSEANGKGPYF. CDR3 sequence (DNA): TGTGCCAGCAGTGAAGCTAACGGAAAGGGGCCGTACTTC.

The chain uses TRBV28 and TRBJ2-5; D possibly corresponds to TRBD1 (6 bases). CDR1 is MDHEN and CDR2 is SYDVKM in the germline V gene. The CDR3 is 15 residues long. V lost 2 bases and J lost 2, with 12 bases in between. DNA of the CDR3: TGTGCCAGCAGTTTAAACAGGGAGAATCAAGAGACCCAGTACTTC. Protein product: CASSLNRENQETQYF.